This paragraph covers one TCR beta chain sequence. Its specificity is not known. This sample was taken from a study of T cell responses to AZD1222 COVID-19 vaccine. Overall study findings and caveats: Recipients of two AZD1222 doses showed rising Spike-specific TCR breadth and depth.

Here immunoSEQ multiplex PCR was the method, and the copy in TCRdb shows in-frame clones only, minus some. The sample consists of around 140,000 clones, about 93% of them appearing once. The V gene end was trimmed by 7 bases and the J gene end by 4 bases; junction bases not matched to a gene: 6. The CDR3 contains 13 residues. Per germline, CDR1 MNHEY and CDR2 SVGAGI. This chain joins TRBV6-5 and TRBJ1-2; 7 bases are a match to TRBD1. The sequence came from an adult in good health. The sample in question was peripheral blood, obtained on day 0 of AZD1222 vaccination. In DNA, the CDR3 is TGTGCCAGCAAAGGTGGGACAGCCTATGGCTACACCTTC. Protein: CASKGGTAYGYTF.